These 22 T cell receptor beta chains share one sample of origin, sequenced in a study of blood T cells in healthy people across ages. Combining a sample-barcoded 5' primer with a J-beta primer mix, a second PCR ran for about 7 to 11 cycles. TCRdb fed the 5' RACE reads into MiXCR, producing one record per CDR3 protein. The sample lists under 1 million distinct CDR3 sequences, approximately 44% seen once, with approximately 20% in the top ten. Sequenced input: blood. The receptors derive from a man in his 60s in good health.

J is TRBJ2-1 and V is TRBV27; D unresolved. The CDR3 spans 13 residues. V lost 0 bases and J 8 bases, leaving 8 bases between the germline ends. The germline V gene encodes CDR1 MNHEY and CDR2 SMNVEV (reference sequence). CDR3 DNA sequence: TGTGCCAGCAGTTTATCGAATTGGGATGAGCAGTTCTTC. It yields the protein CASSLSNWDEQFF.

This clonotype was seen only a few times. The genes are TRBV21-1 and TRBJ1-2; TRBD1, as called in the table, went unchecked against the DNA. TRBV21-1 is termed a pseudogene. This CDR3 region has 15 residues. The CDR3 sequence: CASSSVLDSRYGYTF. The CDR3 DNA follows: TGTGCCAGCAGCTCGGTCCTGGACAGCCGCTATGGCTACACCTTC.

The DNA for the CDR3 is TGTGCTAGTGGTTTTGGTGGCGCGAGCACAGATACGCAGTATTTT. It translates to CASGFGGASTDTQYF. This chain connects TRBV12-5 to TRBJ2-3; no definite D call. V was trimmed by 3 bases and J by 0 bases, leaving 10 bases between them. The CDR3 runs to 15 residues. Germline CDR1 LGHNT, CDR2 FRNRAP.

V usage is TRBV6-6 and J usage is TRBJ2-5, with TRBD1 as a possible D gene (6 bases). Matching the DNA end better, TRBJ2-7 makes the J call doubtful. Germline V lookup: CDR1 MNHNY, CDR2 SVGAGI (reference sequence). This CDR3 contains 13 residues. For the CDR3, the DNA is TGTGCCAGCAGTTACAAACAGGGAAGCGAGCAGTACTTC. Residues: CASSYKQGSEQYF.

This clonotype appeared a few times. The CDR3 bases are TGTGCCAGCACGAGGGACAACGAGCAGTACTTC. This translates into CASTRDNEQYF. The rearrangement links TRBV2 to TRBJ2-7; D is possibly TRBD1 (6 bases). V lost 7 bases and J 5 bases, leaving 9 bases between the germline ends. Germline lookup yields CDR1 SNHLY and CDR2 FYNNEI. The CDR3 length is 11 residues.

The J gene is TRBJ1-6, the V gene TRBV20-1; D not certain. Between the trimmed V and J ends, which lost 2 bases and 9 bases, there was a span of 11 bases. Germline V gene lookup returns CDR1 DFQATT and CDR2 SNEGSKA (reference sequence). The CDR3 contains 13 residues. CDR3 protein: CSARSGGPSPLHF. In DNA, the CDR3 is TGCAGTGCTAGATCGGGAGGCCCTTCACCCCTCCACTTT.

This clonotype was found a few times. This rearrangement joins TRBV11-3 to TRBJ2-1, with 12 bases matching TRBD2. Trimming took 5 bases from V and 8 from J; bases not matched to a gene: 10. Looked up from germline, CDR1 is SGHNT and CDR2 is YENEEA. This CDR3 spans 16 amino acids. CDR3 in DNA: TGTGCCAGCAGCAAAATACCTAGCGGGGGGGCCCATGAGCAGTTCTTC. Encoded protein: CASSKIPSGGAHEQFF. Complete variable domain (other parts from reference TRBV11-3 and TRBJ2-1): EAGVVQSPRYKIIEKKQPVAFWCNPISGHNTLYWYLQNLGQGPELLIRYENEEAVDDSQLPKDRFSAERLKGVDSTLKIQPAELGDSAVYLCASSKIPSGGAHEQFFGPGTRLTVL.

The V call is TRBV6-2 or TRBV6-3, the J call TRBJ2-5; 8 nucleotides match TRBD1. The J call may be in error: the DNA end matches TRBJ2-7 better. This CDR3 spans 15 amino acids. Germline V gene data show CDR1 as MNHEY and CDR2 as SVGEGT. The CDR3 coding sequence is TGTGCCAGCAGTTCGACAGGGGAACCCCCCGACGAGCAGTACTTC. This codes for CASSSTGEPPDEQYF.

This clonotype was observed a handful of times. The chain links TRBV20-1 to TRBJ1-4, with D tentatively TRBD1 (5 bases). CDR3 length: 17 amino acids. Germline CDR1 reads DFQATT; CDR2 reads SNEGSKA (reference sequence). The V gene lost 5 bases and the J gene lost 2 bases, with 21 bases spanning the gap. The CDR3 spells CSAPRRGGTTTNEKLFF. The CDR3 nucleotides read TGCAGTGCTCCTCGTCGGGGGGGGACTACGACTAATGAAAAACTGTTTTTT.

This clonotype was counted a few times. V usage is TRBV20-1 and J usage is TRBJ2-3; no definite D call. Germline V CDR1 and CDR2: DFQATT, SNEGSKA (reference sequence). The CDR3 extends over 11 amino acids. Trimming removed 1 base from V and 4 bases from J, with 3 bases in between. The CDR3 protein is CSARVADTQYF. The CDR3 DNA is TGCAGTGCTAGAGTCGCAGATACGCAGTATTTT.

This clonotype has a handful of counts. The chain recombines TRBV5-5 with TRBJ1-5; D unresolved. The CDR3 is made up of 13 amino acids. V was trimmed by 10 bases and J by 1 base, leaving 12 bases between them. Germline lookup yields CDR1 SGHKS and CDR2 YYEKEE (reference sequence). The CDR3 loop is CAVHLWSNQPQHF. The CDR3 nucleotides are TGTGCCGTCCATTTATGGAGCAATCAGCCCCAGCATTTT.

There are a few counts of this clonotype. The chain couples TRBV28 to TRBJ2-1; 10 nucleotides agree with TRBD1. V lost 4 bases, J lost 0 bases, and 9 bases stayed unmatched. This CDR3 is 18 amino acids long. Germline V gene sequence: CDR1 MDHEN, CDR2 SYDVKM. The CDR3, as DNA: TGTGCCAGCAGTTCGGACCGGGACAGGGGACACTCCTACAATGAGCAGTTCTTC. Translating gives CASSSDRDRGHSYNEQFF.

Worth noting for this clonotype: A junction boundary mismatches the germline segment, possibly from a read error. The rearrangement uses TRBV7-9 and TRBJ2-3, with 7 bases fitting TRBD1. Germline loops: CDR1 SEHNR, CDR2 FQNEAQ (reference sequence). The CDR3 sequence is 15 residues long. The DNA of the CDR3 is TGTGCCAACAGCTTAGGGGGACAGAGCACAGATACGCAGTATTTT. Its translation: CANSLGGQSTDTQYF.

This clonotype was observed a handful of times. V gene TRBV29-1 combines with J gene TRBJ2-2; D possibly uses TRBD1 or TRBD2 (5 bases each). V lost 6 bases and J 6 bases, leaving 11 bases between the germline ends. The CDR3 runs 12 residues. The germline V gene has CDR1 SQVTM and CDR2 ANQGSEA. This CDR3 reads CSVGDGAGELFF. The CDR3 DNA follows: TGCAGCGTAGGGGACGGGGCCGGGGAGCTGTTTTTT.

This clonotype showed up just a few times. This rearrangement joins TRBV10-3 to TRBJ2-7; 7 bases agree with TRBD1. The germline gives CDR1 ENHRY, CDR2 SYGVKD. The V gene end was trimmed by 0 bases and the J gene end by 1 base; junction bases not matched to a gene: 21. The CDR3 runs to 21 residues. Here the CDR3 reads CAISESGGDSLPMVPSYEQYF. CDR3 bases: TGTGCCATCAGTGAGTCGGGTGGGGACAGTCTACCCATGGTCCCGTCCTACGAGCAGTACTTC.

A remark on this clonotype: At one of its ends the junction is not consistent with the germline gene, which may arise from a read error. The V call is TRBV7-9, the J call TRBJ2-6, with 7 bases identical to TRBD2. The germline V gene has CDR1 SEHNR and CDR2 FQNEAQ (reference sequence). The CDR3 contains 13 residues. Written as DNA, the CDR3 is TGCGGGGGGACGAGCTCTGGGGCCAACGTCCTGACTTTC. Its protein product is CGGTSSGANVLTF.

V is TRBV20-1 and J is TRBJ2-3; 10 positions match TRBD1. With 2 bases clipped from V and 14 bases from J, the junction kept 4 bases outside the gene matches. CDR1 and CDR2 (germline): DFQATT, SNEGSKA (reference sequence). The CDR3 is 11 residues long. CDR3 bases: TGCAGTGCTAGATGGGACAGGGGATCGTATTTT. It is translated as CSARWDRGSYF.

A few counts support this clonotype. This chain connects TRBV7-3 to TRBJ2-1; 7 bases are shared with TRBD2. Germline lookup yields CDR1 SGHTA and CDR2 FQGTGA. The trim removed 5 bases at V and 3 bases at J, leaving 7 bases unmatched. CDR3 length equals 15 residues. CDR3 DNA sequence: TGTGCCAGCAGCAAAGGGCCTAGCGGCTACAATGAGCAGTTCTTC. It encodes CASSKGPSGYNEQFF.

The rearrangement links TRBV7-3 to TRBJ2-1; 7 bases agree with TRBD1. Germline-derived CDR1 and CDR2 are SGHTA and FQGTGA. V shed 5 bases and J 7 bases; nucleotides not matched to a gene: 11. This CDR3 comprises 15 residues. The CDR3 protein is CASSPTTGSFNEQFF. The CDR3 DNA reads as TGTGCCAGCAGCCCAACGACAGGGAGTTTTAATGAGCAGTTCTTC.

This clonotype was detected a few times. The gene calls are TRBV7-2 and TRBJ1-6; the match to TRBD1 covers 10 bases. The length of the CDR3 is 16 residues. Germline CDR1 SGHTA, CDR2 FQGNSA. V gave up 4 bases and J gave up 9 bases; unmatched junction bases: 9. CDR3 bases: TGTGCCAGCAGCTACCTACCGGGACAGGGGATTTCACCCCTCCACTTT. This translates into CASSYLPGQGISPLHF.

The V and J genes are TRBV6-2 or TRBV6-3 and TRBJ2-3; D not certain. Germline CDR1 reads MNHEY; CDR2 reads SVGEGT. CDR3 size: 15 residues. V was cut by 3 bases and J by 7 bases, with 17 bases left in between. CDR3 loop: CASSYRPSLANTQYF. As DNA, the CDR3 is TGTGCCAGCAGTTATAGGCCAAGCCTGGCAAATACGCAGTATTTT.

This clonotype was recorded only once. V and J are TRBV9 and TRBJ2-1; TRBD2 matches at 14 bases. This CDR3 is 17 amino acids long. J gave up 8 bases and V 3 bases, and 10 bases lay outside the gene matches. The germline CDR1 and CDR2 sequences are SGDLS and YYNGEE. CDR3 loop: CASSAGLAGGSRDEQFF. CDR3 in DNA: TGTGCCAGCAGCGCCGGACTAGCGGGGGGTTCCAGGGATGAGCAGTTCTTC.